A single sample gave rise to the 14 T cell receptor beta chains below, sequenced in a study of blood T cell repertoires in COVID-19. The data were produced by immunoSEQ multiplex PCR, yet TCRdb's version contains in-frame clones alone and is incomplete. The sample includes 150,000 to 200,000 clones, 80% to 85% of them seen just once. Sequenced material: PBMCs or T cells enriched from blood (not recorded which). The origin of the receptors is a woman aged 60-75 years who had recovered from COVID-19.

V gene TRBV14 combines with J gene TRBJ2-7, with D uncertain. This CDR3 has 14 amino acids. Per the germline V gene, CDR1 is SGHDN and CDR2 is FVKESK. Trimming took off 4 bases at V and 0 bases at J, with 10 bases between the two ends. CDR3 loop: CASSRSPSSYEQYF. CDR3 sequence (DNA): TGTGCCAGCAGCCGGAGCCCCAGCTCCTACGAGCAGTACTTC.

V and J are TRBV7-2 and TRBJ2-3; D is perhaps TRBD2 (6 bases). The V end was cut by 5 bases, the J end by 0 bases, with 9 bases between. CDR3 length: 14 residues. Germline V gene data show CDR1 as SGHTA and CDR2 as FQGNSA. The CDR3: CASSRDWSTDTQYF. The DNA of the CDR3 is TGTGCCAGCAGCCGGGACTGGAGCACAGATACGCAGTATTTT.

This sequence joins TRBV6-6 and TRBJ1-1; 7 bases are shared with TRBD1. This CDR3 comprises 12 residues. In germline, CDR1 is MNHNY, CDR2 SVGAGI (reference sequence). The V segment lost 6 bases and the J segment 11 bases; nucleotides outside the gene matches: 9. CDR3 DNA sequence: TGTGCCAGCAGCCCCGACAGGGTGGGGGCTTTCTTT. Encoded protein: CASSPDRVGAFF.

The J gene is TRBJ2-2, the V gene TRBV3-1 (or the pseudogene TRBV3-2), with D unclear. CDR3 length equals 16 residues. Trimming took off 0 bases at V and 2 bases at J, with 10 bases between the two ends. Germline V CDR1 and CDR2: LGHDT, YNNKEL (reference sequence). Here the CDR3 reads CASSQEKPGNTGELFF. The CDR3 DNA follows: TGTGCCAGCAGCCAAGAGAAGCCAGGCAACACCGGGGAGCTGTTTTTT.

The table lists this clone with a few counts. The rearrangement links TRBV5-1 to TRBJ2-5, with 12 bases aligning to TRBD2. CDR1 is SGHRS and CDR2 is YFSETQ in the germline V gene. The CDR3 has 16 amino acids. The ends lost 5 bases at V and 5 bases at J; junction bases unmatched: 10. CDR3 in amino acids: CASSSLAGGGPETQYF. The CDR3 bases are TGCGCCAGCAGTTCTCTAGCGGGAGGGGGTCCGGAGACCCAGTACTTC.

V and J are TRBV5-5 and TRBJ1-2; D ambiguous. The germline V gene has CDR1 SGHKS and CDR2 YYEKEE (reference sequence). The CDR3 extends over 17 amino acids. Trimming cost V 0 bases and J 0 bases, with 15 bases left between them. The CDR3 DNA sequence: TGTGCCAGCAGCTTGGCTCCCCGGGCGGGGTCTAACTATGGCTACACCTTC. Protein sequence: CASSLAPRAGSNYGYTF.

The V call is TRBV10-3, the J call TRBJ2-1; 10 bases agree with TRBD2. The length of the CDR3 is 13 residues. The trim removed 7 bases at V and 7 bases at J, leaving 4 bases unmatched. Germline V CDR1 and CDR2: ENHRY, SYGVKD. Here the CDR3 DNA reads TGTGCCATCAAAGCGGGAGGGCCAAATGAGCAGTTCTTC. Residues: CAIKAGGPNEQFF.

The V and J genes are TRBV27 and TRBJ2-2, with 9 bases matching TRBD2. Trimming removed 0 bases from V and 8 bases from J; junction bases left unmatched: 7. The germline gives CDR1 MNHEY, CDR2 SMNVEV (reference sequence). The CDR3 is 16 residues long. CDR3 DNA: TGTGCCAGCAGTTTATCGTTGGCGGGAGGGTTTGGGGAGCTGTTTTTT. It specifies CASSLSLAGGFGELFF.

The chain joins TRBV7-9 to TRBJ1-1, with a weak D call TRBD1 (6 bases). Between the trimmed V and J ends, which lost 1 base and 10 bases, there was a span of 10 bases. This CDR3 is 12 amino acids long. Germline V CDR1 and CDR2: SEHNR, FQNEAQ (reference sequence). CDR3 sequence (DNA): TGTGCCAGCAGCTTAGGCAGGGGCCTAGCTTTCTTT. It yields the protein CASSLGRGLAFF.

The V call is TRBV2, the J call TRBJ2-1; 10 nucleotides align to TRBD2. V trimming: 10 bases; J trimming: 7 bases; junction bases outside the gene matches: 4. Germline V gene sequence: CDR1 SNHLY, CDR2 FYNNEI. There are 12 residues in the CDR3. The CDR3 region is CATSGRGNEQFF. The CDR3 nucleotides are TGTGCCACCAGCGGGAGGGGAAATGAGCAGTTCTTC.

This clone was detected only once. The chain recombines TRBV28 with TRBJ2-6, with TRBD2 matching over 8 bases. This CDR3 has 15 residues. From germline, CDR1 is MDHEN and CDR2 SYDVKM. V lost 8 bases, J lost 4 bases, and 7 bases stayed unmatched. The CDR3 nucleotides are TGTGCCAGCGCACTGCGGGGGGCCGGGGCCAACGTCCTGACTTTC. Its protein is CASALRGAGANVLTF.

The chain carries TRBV28 and TRBJ2-7; no reliable D call. With 4 bases removed from V and 3 bases from J, the gap between germline ends came to 7 bases. The CDR3 runs to 12 residues. CDR1 is MDHEN, CDR2 SYDVKM, per germline. The CDR3 protein is CASSSPIYEQYF. Written as DNA, the CDR3 is TGTGCCAGCAGTTCCCCCATCTACGAGCAGTACTTC.

The chain joins TRBV10-3 to TRBJ1-1, with 8 positions matching TRBD1. This CDR3 region has 14 residues. Germline V gene lookup returns CDR1 ENHRY and CDR2 SYGVKD. V was pared by 6 bases and J by 4 bases, with 7 bases of the junction left unmatched. The CDR3 loop reads CAIRETGVATEAFF. The CDR3 DNA follows: TGTGCCATCAGGGAGACAGGGGTGGCCACTGAAGCTTTCTTT.

The chain recombines TRBV7-8 with TRBJ2-2; 9 positions match TRBD2. The CDR3 runs 16 residues. The V gene's germline CDR1 is SGHVS and CDR2 FQNEAQ. The V and J ends lost 5 bases and 0 bases, in that order; junction bases with no gene match: 4. DNA for the CDR3: TGTGCCAGCAGCACGCGGGGGGGCGCGAACACCGGGGAGCTGTTTTTT. Its protein is CASSTRGGANTGELFF.